This TCR beta chain was sequenced during a study of beta chain features in type 1 diabetes. The germline V gene encodes CDR1 SGHTA and CDR2 FQGNSA. The ends lost 5 bases at V and 5 bases at J; junction bases unmatched: 5. The CDR3 contains 14 residues. This clone was observed a few times. Its antigen is still unknown. CD4+ naive, central memory, regulatory and stem cell-like memory subsets were isolated by sorting on CD45RO/CCR7/CD25/CD127/CD95/CD27. Sequenced material consisted of expressed TCRB transcripts (all of the isolated RNA was reverse transcribed). Assay: immunoSEQ multiplex PCR; the TCRdb copy retains only in-frame clones and omits some. The sample shows about 300,000 clones, about 14% of them seen only once. Study findings and constraints: Type 1 diabetes patients had TCRB CDR3s that were shorter (moderately but significantly so) in all four CD4+ subsets. When VDJ junctions were examined, type 1 diabetes patients showed fewer insertions and more deletions. Comparison showed that naive, central memory and Treg TCRB repertoires appeared more similar among patients than among healthy donors. Whether TCRB rearrangement is influenced by HLA type went unresolved here.

The material sequenced was naive CD4+ T cells from blood. This receptor was taken from a woman under 30 with type 1 diabetes. The chain carries TRBV7-2 and TRBJ2-4, with 8 bases fitting TRBD2. Written as DNA, the CDR3 is TGTGCCAGCAGCCCCGGACTAGCAGAAAACATTCAGTACTTC. Protein sequence: CASSPGLAENIQYF.